This TCR beta chain was sequenced in a study of Graves' ophthalmopathy and Graves' hyperthyroidism. As for the study in general: In this cohort's terms, stable hyperthyroidism meant no ophthalmopathy by 18 months of follow-up.

For this clonotype: One junction end does not reproduce the germline sequence, and a read error may be involved.

Germline-derived CDR1 and CDR2 are DFQATT and SNEGSKA (reference sequence). The CDR3 contains 15 residues. RNA transcripts provided the template for amplifying TCR beta CDR3 regions. An initial RT-PCR round employing HTBI primers preceded a second-round multiplex PCR. TCRdb analysed the multiplex PCR reads with MiXCR anew, one entry per CDR3 protein. The sample contains around 1,200,000 distinct CDR3 sequences, around a third of which appear only once. Hyperthyroidism in these 18- to 65-year-old patients was newly diagnosed, lasting under 2 months. Diagnosis was based on clinical symptoms, serum thyroxine, TRAb, thyroid ultrasound and orbital computed tomography.

V and J are TRBV20-1 and TRBJ1-4, with D uncertain. This clonotype was obtained from an adult man with Graves' hyperthyroidism. Sequenced input: peripheral blood or thyroid tissue (not recorded which). The CDR3 protein is CSASPANRANEKRFF. DNA for the CDR3: TGCAGTGCTAGTCCCGCAAACAGAGCAAATGAAAAACGGTTTTTT.